Listed here are 24 T cell receptor beta chains from one sample, sequenced in a study of blood T cell repertoires in COVID-19. Using immunoSEQ multiplex PCR, the repertoire was profiled, and TCRdb retains in-frame clones only, with some absent. The sample lists roughly 500,000 clones, roughly 87% occurring once. Material for sequencing was peripheral blood. The receptor source for this set is a man younger than 35 with COVID-19, enrolled during active disease.

The sample holds one count of this clone. CDR3 region: CASSEGTGVIGELFF. The CDR3 DNA reads TGTGCCAGCAGTGAGGGGACAGGGGTTATCGGGGAGCTGTTTTTT. The rearrangement uses TRBV2 and TRBJ2-2, with TRBD1 matching over 10 bases. Germline loops: CDR1 SNHLY, CDR2 FYNNEI. The CDR3 is 15 residues long. Trimming cost V 3 bases and J 7 bases; bases outside gene matches: 5.

The chain combines TRBV2 with TRBJ2-1; maybe TRBD2 (5 bases). The germline CDR1 and CDR2 sequences are SNHLY and FYNNEI. This CDR3 is built from 16 residues. V lost 2 bases, J lost 5 bases, and 16 bases lay in between. DNA of the CDR3: TGTGCCAGCAGTGAACAGGACTTAGGCCTAGACAATGAGCAGTTCTTC. It encodes CASSEQDLGLDNEQFF.

The genes are TRBV19 and TRBJ2-7, with a tentative D call TRBD1 (7 bases). V was trimmed by 5 bases and J by 5 bases, leaving 19 bases between them. From germline, CDR1 is LNHDA and CDR2 SQIVND (reference sequence). There are 15 residues in the CDR3. DNA for the CDR3: TGTGCCAGTAGTGCCTTTAGACAGGGCGGGGACGAGCAGTACTTC. This sequence encodes CASSAFRQGGDEQYF.

This chain uses TRBV5-1 with TRBJ2-7; D is undetermined. The CDR3 covers 14 residues. Germline V gene lookup returns CDR1 SGHRS and CDR2 YFSETQ. With 3 bases removed from V and 0 bases from J, the gap between germline ends came to 10 bases. CDR3 region: CASSYDRSSYEQYF. The CDR3 bases are TGCGCCAGCAGCTACGACCGGAGCTCCTACGAGCAGTACTTC.

The CDR3 loop is CASRGGLTDIYSGANVLTF. The DNA of the CDR3 is TGCGCCAGCAGGGGGGGATTAACAGATATTTACTCTGGGGCCAACGTCCTGACTTTC. The chain carries TRBV10-2 and TRBJ2-6, with TRBD2 as a possible D gene (6 bases). V shed 6 bases and J shed 0 bases, with 21 bases lying between them. The germline V gene encodes CDR1 WSHSY and CDR2 SAAADI. This CDR3 has 19 amino acids.

This chain joins TRBV12-5 and TRBJ1-1; 10 bases fit TRBD1. The CDR3 has 15 amino acids. Unmatched junction bases numbered 9, after V lost 6 bases and J lost 5 bases. Germline CDR1 LGHNT, CDR2 FRNRAP. The CDR3 here is CASGLLGTGETEAFF. In DNA, the CDR3 is TGTGCTAGTGGCCTCTTGGGGACAGGGGAAACTGAAGCTTTCTTT.

J is TRBJ2-1 and V is TRBV5-1, with 9 bases lining up with TRBD2. The CDR3 is 16 residues long. V lost 0 bases to trimming and J lost 8 bases; unmatched junction nucleotides: 9. CDR1 SGHRS and CDR2 YFSETQ come from the germline V gene. The CDR3: CASSLGSVAGVDEQFF. CDR3 coding DNA: TGCGCCAGCAGCTTGGGATCGGTAGCGGGAGTCGATGAGCAGTTCTTC.

V usage is TRBV12-5 and J usage is TRBJ1-4; TRBD1 aligns across 9 bases. This CDR3 spans 15 amino acids. Trimming took 1 base from V and 5 from J; bases not matched to a gene: 2. Germline values: CDR1 LGHNT, CDR2 FRNRAP. The CDR3 region is CASGLGDRDNEKLFF. The CDR3 nucleotides are TGTGCTAGTGGTTTGGGGGACAGGGACAATGAAAAACTGTTTTTT. The complete variable domain, with remaining parts taken from reference TRBV12-5 and TRBJ1-4, reads DARVTQTPRHKVTEMGQEVTMRCQPILGHNTVFWYRQTMMQGLELLAYFRNRAPLDDSGMPKDRFSAEMPDATLATLKIQPSEPRDSAVYFCASGLGDRDNEKLFFGSGTQLSVL.

Only one count was recorded for this clone. Other DNA sequences in the same sample also yield this CDR3. The V call is TRBV7-9, the J call TRBJ2-2; 7 nucleotides align to TRBD1. There are 15 residues in the CDR3. The V and J ends lost 2 bases and 1 base, in that order; junction bases with no gene match: 1. CDR1 and CDR2 from the germline V gene are SEHNR and FQNEAQ (reference sequence). In DNA, the CDR3 is TGTGCCAGCAGCTTACGGACAGGGAACACCGGGGAGCTGTTTTTT. Protein: CASSLRTGNTGELFF.

This clone occurred once. The rearrangement links TRBV6-2 or TRBV6-3 to TRBJ2-1, with a possible D match to TRBD2 (5 bases). In germline, CDR1 is MNHEY, CDR2 SVGEGT. The V gene lost 0 bases and the J gene lost 9 bases, with 9 bases spanning the gap. This CDR3 region has 13 residues. CDR3 region: CASSYSRESEQFF. The CDR3 DNA sequence: TGTGCCAGCAGTTACTCGAGGGAAAGTGAGCAGTTCTTC.

J is TRBJ2-2 and V is TRBV7-3, with D possibly being TRBD1 (6 bases). Trimming removed 4 bases from V and 6 bases from J, with 12 bases in between. CDR1 is SGHTA and CDR2 is FQGTGA in the germline V gene. This CDR3 is 14 amino acids long. The CDR3 DNA reads TGTGCCAGCAGCTCCGGAACAGGGTCCGGGGAGCTGTTTTTT. Translating it yields CASSSGTGSGELFF.

This chain connects TRBV19 to TRBJ2-7, with 7 bases lining up with TRBD2. J lost 0 bases, V lost 2 bases, and 1 base had no gene match. There are 14 residues in the CDR3. CDR1 LNHDA and CDR2 SQIVND come from the germline V gene (reference sequence). The DNA of the CDR3 is TGTGCCAGTAGTATAAGGGAGGGCTCCTACGAGCAGTACTTC. Encoded protein: CASSIREGSYEQYF.

CDR3: CASSILEDTEAFF. The CDR3 DNA reads as TGTGCCAGTAGTATATTAGAAGACACTGAAGCTTTCTTT. V is TRBV19 and J is TRBJ1-1; D not certain. CDR3 length: 13 residues. Trimming cost V 2 bases and J 3 bases, with 7 bases left between them. Germline assignment: CDR1 LNHDA and CDR2 SQIVND (reference sequence). Filled out from reference TRBV19 and TRBJ1-1, the complete variable domain reads DGGITQSPKYLFRKEGQNVTLSCEQNLNHDAMYWYRQDPGQGLRLIYYSQIVNDFQKGDIAEGYSVSREKKESFPLTVTSAQKNPTAFYLCASSILEDTEAFFGQGTRLTVV.

J is TRBJ2-2 and V is TRBV15; maybe TRBD1 (6 bases). The length of the CDR3 is 16 residues. Trimming removed 1 base at V and 7 bases at J, with 16 bases between. Germline V gene data show CDR1 as LNHNV and CDR2 as YYDKDF (reference sequence). The CDR3 region is CATSRGRRQEVGELFF. The CDR3 DNA reads as TGTGCCACCAGCAGAGGACGGAGACAGGAGGTCGGGGAGCTGTTTTTT.

The rearrangement uses TRBV12-3 or TRBV12-4 and TRBJ2-1; D perhaps matches TRBD2 (5 bases). The V end lost 0 bases, the J end lost 7 bases, and 7 bases lay between the germline ends. The CDR3 has 13 amino acids. As DNA, the CDR3 is TGTGCCAGCAGTTTAGCGCGGGCGAATGAGCAGTTCTTC. This codes for CASSLARANEQFF.

This chain links TRBV7-8 with TRBJ2-7; no firm D call. The CDR3 covers 13 residues. Germline V gene data show CDR1 as SGHVS and CDR2 as FQNEAQ. The V end lost 5 bases, the J end lost 3 bases, and 11 bases lay between the germline ends. CDR3 in amino acids: CASSPHPSYEQYF. The CDR3 bases are TGTGCCAGCAGCCCACACCCCAGCTACGAGCAGTACTTC.

This chain joins TRBV10-1 and TRBJ2-2, with TRBD1 as a possible D gene (5 bases). CDR1 is WNHNN, CDR2 SYGVQD, per germline (reference sequence). V lost 0 bases and J lost 2, with 10 bases in between. CDR3 size: 16 residues. CDR3 nucleotide sequence: TGCGCCAGCAGTGAGTCAGGGGCCGCTAACACCGGGGAGCTGTTTTTT. Protein product: CASSESGAANTGELFF.

This clone was counted between two and nine times. V usage is TRBV10-2 and J usage is TRBJ2-7; D call uncertain. Germline V CDR1 and CDR2: WSHSY, SAAADI. CDR3 length: 15 residues. Trimming took 0 bases from V and 0 from J, leaving 9 bases between them. Here the CDR3 DNA reads TGCGCCAGCAGTGAGTCCGCTAGGAGCTCCTACGAGCAGTACTTC. Its protein is CASSESARSSYEQYF.

The chain links TRBV6-5 to TRBJ1-2; TRBD1 agrees at 7 bases. Germline loops: CDR1 MNHEY, CDR2 SVGAGI. This CDR3 is 13 amino acids long. V gave up 7 bases and J gave up 7 bases; unmatched junction bases: 9. CDR3 loop: CASMGPTGSGYTF. The CDR3 DNA reads as TGTGCCAGCATGGGACCGACAGGGTCTGGCTACACCTTC.

The chain recombines TRBV4-1 with TRBJ1-2; D is uncertain. Germline assignment: CDR1 MGHRA and CDR2 YSYEKL. Trimming took 3 bases from V and 2 from J, leaving 10 bases between them. This CDR3 is built from 14 residues. CDR3 sequence reads: CASSQGTENYGYTF. The CDR3 nucleotides are TGCGCCAGCAGCCAGGGTACAGAGAACTATGGCTACACCTTC.

The chain recombines TRBV2 with TRBJ2-3, with 7 nucleotides matching TRBD2. The CDR3 is made up of 12 amino acids. V trimming: 11 bases; J trimming: 8 bases; junction bases outside the gene matches: 10. Germline-derived CDR1 and CDR2 are SNHLY and FYNNEI. Here the CDR3 DNA reads TGTGCCGGACTAGGACCTCAAACTACGCAGTATTTT. As protein: CAGLGPQTTQYF.

This chain links TRBV2 with TRBJ1-1, with 10 bases lining up with TRBD1. Looked up from germline, CDR1 is SNHLY and CDR2 is FYNNEI. The CDR3 totals 13 residues. V lost 6 bases, J lost 7 bases, and 5 bases stayed unmatched. The CDR3 DNA reads as TGTGCCAGCAGAGGGGACAGGGGACTTGAAGCTTTCTTT. Translation gives CASRGDRGLEAFF.

The J gene is TRBJ1-1, the V gene TRBV5-1, with TRBD1 matching 7 bases. The CDR3 totals 14 residues. The germline V gene encodes CDR1 SGHRS and CDR2 YFSETQ. The V segment lost 7 bases and the J segment 0 bases; nucleotides outside the gene matches: 6. The CDR3 bases are TGCGCCAGCGGATCCGGGACAGTGAACACTGAAGCTTTCTTT. It translates to CASGSGTVNTEAFF.

The chain is built from TRBV7-2 and TRBJ2-3, with a tentative D call TRBD2 (6 bases). The CDR3 covers 15 residues. V lost 3 bases, J lost 2 bases, and 12 bases lay in between. Germline CDR1 SGHTA, CDR2 FQGNSA. The CDR3 bases are TGTGCCAGCAGCTTTAGCGGCGGCAACACAGATACGCAGTATTTT. This sequence encodes CASSFSGGNTDTQYF.